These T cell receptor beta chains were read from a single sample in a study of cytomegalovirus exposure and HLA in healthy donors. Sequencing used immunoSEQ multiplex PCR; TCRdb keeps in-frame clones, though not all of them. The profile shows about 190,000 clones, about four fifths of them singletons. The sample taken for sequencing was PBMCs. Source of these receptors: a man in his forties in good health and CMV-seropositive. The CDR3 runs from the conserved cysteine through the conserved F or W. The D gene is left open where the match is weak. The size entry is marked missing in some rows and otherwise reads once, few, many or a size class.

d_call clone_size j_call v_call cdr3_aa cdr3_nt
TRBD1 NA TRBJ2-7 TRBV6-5 CASSPNRGRDEQYF TGTGCCAGCAGCCCCAACAGGGGGCGGGACGAGCAGTACTTC
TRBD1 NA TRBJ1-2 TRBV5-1 CASSSQTGTRRYTF TGCGCCAGCAGCTCTCAGACAGGGACCAGACGCTACACCTTC
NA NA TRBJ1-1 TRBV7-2 CASSLDSLGRAGEAFF TGTGCCAGCAGCTTAGACTCGTTGGGCCGAGCGGGTGAAGCTTTCTTT
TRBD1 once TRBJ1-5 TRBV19 CASSIQGARNQPQHF TGTGCCAGTAGTATACAGGGGGCCCGCAATCAGCCCCAGCATTTT
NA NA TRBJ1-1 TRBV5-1 CASSLAGTHDTEAFF TGCGCCAGCAGCTTGGCCGGGACACATGACACTGAAGCTTTCTTT
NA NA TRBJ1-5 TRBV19 CASSISGTQNQPQHF TGTGCCAGTAGTATTAGTGGGACACAAAATCAGCCCCAGCATTTT
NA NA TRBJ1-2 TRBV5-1 CASSLAREGYGYTF TGCGCCAGCAGCTTGGCCCGGGAAGGCTATGGCTACACCTTC
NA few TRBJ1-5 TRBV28 CASTPTDNSNQPQHF TGTGCCAGCACCCCGACAGACAATAGCAATCAGCCCCAGCATTTT
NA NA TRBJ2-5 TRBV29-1 CSVNGIQETQYF TGCAGCGTTAACGGTATCCAAGAGACCCAGTACTTC
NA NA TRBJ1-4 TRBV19 CASSFSSNEKLFF TGTGCCAGTAGTTTCTCCTCTAATGAAAAACTGTTTTTT
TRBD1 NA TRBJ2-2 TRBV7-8 CASGQGSTGELFF TGTGCCAGCGGACAGGGGAGCACCGGGGAGCTGTTTTTT
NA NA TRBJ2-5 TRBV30 CAWSQVMRETQYF TGTGCCTGGAGCCAGGTGATGCGAGAGACCCAGTACTTC
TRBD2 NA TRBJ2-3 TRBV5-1 CASSRSSGVADTQYF TGCGCCAGCAGCCGTTCTAGCGGAGTGGCAGATACGCAGTATTTT
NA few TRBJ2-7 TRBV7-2 CASSVGPREQYF TGTGCCAGCTCCGTGGGCCCCCGGGAGCAGTACTTC
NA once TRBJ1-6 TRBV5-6 CASSLVGAGNSPLHF TGTGCCAGCAGCTTGGTGGGGGCTGGGAATTCACCCCTCCACTTT
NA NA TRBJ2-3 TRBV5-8 CASSLGGLATDTQYF TGTGCCAGCAGCCTGGGGGGGCTAGCCACAGATACGCAGTATTTT
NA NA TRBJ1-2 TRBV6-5 CASRDKSSGYTF TGTGCCAGCCGAGACAAAAGTAGTGGCTACACCTTC
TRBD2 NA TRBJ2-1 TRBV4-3 CASSLGASGDEQFF TGCGCCAGCAGCCTAGGGGCTAGCGGAGATGAGCAGTTCTTC
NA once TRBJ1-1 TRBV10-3 CAISESGSEAFF TGTGCCATCAGTGAGTCGGGCAGTGAAGCTTTCTTT
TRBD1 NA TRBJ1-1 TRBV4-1 CASSQPVGDRGFNTEAFF TGCGCCAGCAGCCAACCCGTTGGGGACAGGGGGTTTAACACTGAAGCTTTCTTT
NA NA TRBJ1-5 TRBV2 CASSDAGYSNQPQHF TGTGCCAGCAGTGATGCCGGTTATAGCAATCAGCCCCAGCATTTT
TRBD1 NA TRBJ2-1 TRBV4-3 CASSQRAGTGKYNEQFF TGCGCCAGCAGCCAGAGGGCCGGGACAGGGAAATACAATGAGCAGTTCTTC
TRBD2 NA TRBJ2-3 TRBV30 CAYSLAGGPTDTQYF TGTGCCTACTCTTTAGCGGGAGGGCCAACAGATACGCAGTATTTT
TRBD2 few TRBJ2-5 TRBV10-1 CASSYNHLAGGEETQYF TGCGCCAGCAGTTACAACCATCTAGCGGGAGGGGAAGAGACCCAGTACTTC